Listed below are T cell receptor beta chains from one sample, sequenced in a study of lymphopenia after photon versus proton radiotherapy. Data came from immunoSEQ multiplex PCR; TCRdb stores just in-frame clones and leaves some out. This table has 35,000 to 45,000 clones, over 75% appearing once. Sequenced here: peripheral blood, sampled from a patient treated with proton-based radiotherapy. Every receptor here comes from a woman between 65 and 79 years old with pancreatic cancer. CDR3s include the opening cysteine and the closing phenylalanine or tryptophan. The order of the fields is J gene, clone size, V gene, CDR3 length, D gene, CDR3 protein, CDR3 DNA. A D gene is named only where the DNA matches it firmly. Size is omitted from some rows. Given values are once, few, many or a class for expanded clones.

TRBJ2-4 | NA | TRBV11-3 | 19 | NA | CASSPASSGADVAKNIQYF | TGTGCCAGCAGCCCTGCCTCCTCAGGAGCCGATGTAGCCAAAAACATTCAGTACTTC
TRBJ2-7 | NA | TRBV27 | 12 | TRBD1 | CASSRQGTEQYF | TGTGCCAGCAGTCGACAGGGGACCGAGCAGTACTTC
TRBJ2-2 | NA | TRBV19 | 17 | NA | CASSISGVSLNTGELFF | TGTGCCAGTAGTATTTCCGGAGTCAGCCTGAACACCGGGGAGCTGTTTTTT
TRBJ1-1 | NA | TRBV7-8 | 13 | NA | CASSLAANTEAFF | TGTGCCAGCAGCTTAGCGGCGAACACTGAAGCTTTCTTT
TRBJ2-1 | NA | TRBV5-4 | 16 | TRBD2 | CASSPGLAGVGGEQFF | TGTGCCAGCAGCCCTGGACTAGCGGGAGTCGGGGGTGAGCAGTTCTTC
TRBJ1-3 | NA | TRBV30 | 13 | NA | CAWGQSSGNTIYF | TGTGCCTGGGGACAGAGCTCTGGAAACACCATATATTTT
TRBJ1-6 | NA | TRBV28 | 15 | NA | CASSLGNRVNSPLHF | TGTGCCAGCAGTCTGGGGAACAGGGTTAATTCACCCCTCCACTTT
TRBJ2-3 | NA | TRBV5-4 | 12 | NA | CASSLNTDTQYF | TGTGCCAGCAGCTTAAATACAGATACGCAGTATTTT
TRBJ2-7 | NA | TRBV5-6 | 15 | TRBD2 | CASSLNSGFAYEQYF | TGTGCCAGCAGCTTGAATAGCGGGTTCGCCTACGAGCAGTACTTC
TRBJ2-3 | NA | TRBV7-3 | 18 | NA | CASSLKGTGHEGADTQYF | TGTGCCAGCAGCTTAAAGGGGACGGGTCATGAAGGAGCCGATACGCAGTATTTT
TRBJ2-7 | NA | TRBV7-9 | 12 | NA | CASGRVSYEQYF | TGTGCCAGCGGACGCGTCTCCTACGAGCAGTACTTC
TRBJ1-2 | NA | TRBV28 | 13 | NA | CASSSTGYRGYTF | TGTGCCAGCAGTTCTACAGGGTACCGTGGCTACACCTTC
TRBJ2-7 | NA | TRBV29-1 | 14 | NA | CSVAGHQLTYEQYF | TGCAGCGTTGCTGGACATCAGCTTACTTACGAGCAGTACTTC
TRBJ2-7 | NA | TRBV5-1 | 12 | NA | CASSPGLREQYF | TGCGCCAGCAGCCCGGGACTGCGCGAGCAGTACTTC
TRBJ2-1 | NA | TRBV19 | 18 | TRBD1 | CASSISTGGRSSYNEQFF | TGTGCCAGTAGTATTTCCACAGGGGGACGGAGCTCCTACAATGAGCAGTTCTTC
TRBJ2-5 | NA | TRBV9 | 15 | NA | CASSPPAAGQETQYF | TGTGCCAGCAGCCCCCCCGCGGCGGGACAGGAGACCCAGTACTTC
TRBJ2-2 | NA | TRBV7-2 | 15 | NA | CASSLGSRTVGELFF | TGTGCCAGCAGCTTAGGTAGTAGAACGGTGGGGGAGCTGTTTTTT
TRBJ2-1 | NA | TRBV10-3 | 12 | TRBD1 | CAISQGVREQFF | TGTGCCATCAGTCAGGGGGTGAGAGAGCAGTTCTTC
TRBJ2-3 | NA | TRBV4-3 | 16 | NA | CASSQDLRGRTDTQYF | TGCGCCAGCAGCCAAGATCTCAGGGGACGCACAGATACGCAGTATTTT
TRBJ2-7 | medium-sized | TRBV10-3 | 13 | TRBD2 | CAIMGSGSHEQYF | TGTGCCATCATGGGTAGCGGGAGCCACGAGCAGTACTTC
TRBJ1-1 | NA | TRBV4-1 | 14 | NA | CASSQVGQNTEAFF | TGCGCCAGCAGCCAAGTTGGGCAGAACACTGAAGCTTTCTTT
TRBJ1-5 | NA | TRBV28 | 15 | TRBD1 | CASRGQGVHGQPQHF | TGTGCCAGCAGAGGACAGGGGGTACATGGGCAGCCCCAGCATTTT
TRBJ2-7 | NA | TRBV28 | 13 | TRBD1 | CASGTGGKSEQYF | TGTGCCAGCGGGACAGGGGGCAAGAGCGAGCAGTACTTC
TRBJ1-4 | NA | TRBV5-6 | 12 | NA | CASSLGSEKLFF | TGTGCCAGCAGCTTGGGTAGTGAAAAACTGTTTTTT
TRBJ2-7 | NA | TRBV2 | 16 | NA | CASRAMGLPPPYEQYF | TGTGCCAGCAGGGCTATGGGACTTCCTCCACCCTACGAGCAGTACTTC
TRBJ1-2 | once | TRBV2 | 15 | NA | CASRQRWGADYGYTF | TGTGCCAGCAGACAGCGGTGGGGGGCCGACTATGGCTACACCTTC